The 17 T cell receptor beta chains below were found in one sample sequenced in a study of blood T cell repertoires in COVID-19. The repertoire was sequenced with immunoSEQ multiplex PCR; TCRdb's copy has only in-frame clones and lacks some. The sample lists approximately 150,000 clones, roughly 84% seen once, with around 8.2% in the top ten. The sequencing input was peripheral blood. All receptors come from a woman aged 60 to 75 with acute or convalescent COVID-19.

The chain links TRBV21-1 to TRBJ2-5; the D segment call TRBD2 is taken from the table without a DNA check. TRBV21-1 is described as a pseudogene. The CDR3 runs to 18 residues. The CDR3 loop reads CASSKPRGLAGLEETQYF. CDR3 nucleotide sequence: TGTGCCAGCAGCAAACCACGAGGACTAGCGGGGCTGGAAGAGACCCAGTACTTC.

J is TRBJ2-2 and V is TRBV7-2; 13 bases line up with TRBD2. In germline, CDR1 is SGHTA, CDR2 FQGNSA. CDR3 length: 15 residues. The V segment lost 5 bases and the J segment 7 bases; nucleotides outside the gene matches: 4. CDR3 amino acids: CASSEGLAGVGELFF. The CDR3 DNA sequence: TGTGCCAGCAGCGAAGGACTAGCGGGGGTCGGGGAGCTGTTTTTT.

The rearrangement links TRBV15 to TRBJ2-7; D not certain. CDR1 and CDR2 (germline): LNHNV, YYDKDF (reference sequence). V was clipped by 0 bases and J by 0 bases, with 9 bases between them. The CDR3 is made up of 15 amino acids. The CDR3 sequence is CATSREVGYSYEQYF. The CDR3 coding sequence is TGTGCCACCAGCAGAGAGGTGGGCTACTCCTACGAGCAGTACTTC.

The chain couples TRBV4-1 to TRBJ1-1, with D hard to call. This CDR3 is 15 amino acids long. Between the trimmed V and J ends, which lost 0 bases and 4 bases, there was a span of 12 bases. Germline CDR1 and CDR2: MGHRA and YSYEKL. The CDR3 nucleotides are TGCGCCAGCAGCCAAGATCTTCGAGGTGGCACTGAAGCTTTCTTT. It specifies CASSQDLRGGTEAFF.

V is TRBV9 and J is TRBJ1-4; TRBD1 is a possible D gene (5 bases). This CDR3 has 15 residues. The germline V gene encodes CDR1 SGDLS and CDR2 YYNGEE. V lost 4 bases and J 7 bases, leaving 17 bases between the germline ends. In DNA, the CDR3 is TGTGCCAGCAGCTCCAGCTGGGGGGGTGGTGAAAAACTGTTTTTT. Its translation is CASSSSWGGGEKLFF.

The chain couples TRBV24-1 to TRBJ2-2; possibly TRBD1 for D (5 bases). CDR1 and CDR2 (germline): KGHDR, SFDVKD. V lost 7 bases and J 7 bases, leaving 15 bases between the germline ends. CDR3 length equals 14 residues. The CDR3 reads CATRAGMLNGELFF. The CDR3 DNA reads TGTGCCACCAGGGCAGGGATGTTGAACGGGGAGCTGTTTTTT.

The chain carries TRBV19 and TRBJ1-2; TRBD1 aligns across 7 bases. The CDR3 is 17 residues long. CDR1 is LNHDA and CDR2 is SQIVND in the germline V gene (reference sequence). J lost 4 bases, V lost 5 bases, and 16 bases had no gene match. The CDR3 nucleotides are TGTGCCAGTAGTGCACGTTATACAGGGGCACGGGGCTATGGCTACACCTTC. Its protein is CASSARYTGARGYGYTF.

This clone was counted a few times. This rearrangement joins TRBV28 to TRBJ1-2; TRBD1 agrees at 9 bases. This CDR3 spans 17 amino acids. V shed 3 bases, J shed 0 bases, and the junction held 8 bases outside the gene matches. The germline gives CDR1 MDHEN, CDR2 SYDVKM. The CDR3 protein is CASSLDRGFRTNYGYTF. The CDR3 DNA reads TGTGCCAGCAGTTTGGACAGGGGTTTCCGCACTAACTATGGCTACACCTTC.

J is TRBJ2-7 and V is TRBV28; 12 nucleotides line up with TRBD1. CDR3 length equals 17 residues. The V gene end was trimmed by 3 bases and the J gene end by 3 bases; junction bases not matched to a gene: 9. Germline loops: CDR1 MDHEN, CDR2 SYDVKM. The CDR3, as DNA: TGTGCCAGCAGTTTGGGACAGGGGGCGATCTACTACTACGAGCAGTACTTC. Protein sequence: CASSLGQGAIYYYEQYF.

This clone is a singleton in its sample. The rearrangement uses TRBV10-3 and TRBJ2-5; TRBD1 aligns across 7 bases. The CDR3 runs to 14 residues. V lost 7 bases to trimming and J lost 5 bases; unmatched junction nucleotides: 10. Germline V gene data show CDR1 as ENHRY and CDR2 as SYGVKD. CDR3 in DNA: TGTGCCATCAAGCCGACAGGGAATGTGGAGACCCAGTACTTC. Its translation is CAIKPTGNVETQYF.

This clone was observed a few times. The chain has TRBV4-1 and TRBJ2-5; a weak D match, TRBD1 (5 bases). Trimming shortened V by 4 bases and J by 2 bases, and 8 bases separated the two germline ends. CDR1 is MGHRA and CDR2 is YSYEKL in the germline V gene. This CDR3 spans 13 amino acids. CDR3 sequence: CASSRRVQETQYF. The CDR3 nucleotides read TGCGCCAGCAGCCGCAGGGTACAAGAGACCCAGTACTTC.

This chain uses TRBV5-5 with TRBJ2-2, with 8 bases lining up with TRBD2. Trimming took 4 bases from V and 0 from J; bases not matched to a gene: 2. Germline V lookup: CDR1 SGHKS, CDR2 YYEKEE (reference sequence). The CDR3 length is 15 residues. The CDR3 protein is CASSPGGSNTGELFF. In DNA, the CDR3 is TGTGCCAGCAGCCCGGGAGGGTCGAACACCGGGGAGCTGTTTTTT.

The chain uses TRBV19 and TRBJ1-1; TRBD1 is a possible D gene (6 bases). This CDR3 is 15 amino acids long. Per the germline V gene, CDR1 is LNHDA and CDR2 is SQIVND (reference sequence). The V and J ends lost 3 bases and 4 bases respectively, with 15 bases between them. The CDR3 protein is CASSIGGAPGTEAFF. In DNA, the CDR3 is TGTGCCAGTAGTATTGGGGGGGCGCCGGGCACTGAAGCTTTCTTT.

The J gene is TRBJ1-3, the V gene TRBV9, with a weak D call TRBD1 (6 bases). This CDR3 has 13 amino acids. V was trimmed by 2 bases and J by 4 bases, leaving 7 bases between them. Germline V gene data show CDR1 as SGDLS and CDR2 as YYNGEE. The CDR3 loop is CASSVQGGNTIYF. CDR3 nucleotide sequence: TGTGCCAGCAGCGTGCAGGGGGGAAACACCATATATTTT.

A remark on this clone: This likely comes from a read error, as the CDR3 has no conserved phenylalanine or tryptophan at its end. V is TRBV9 and J is TRBJ1-6; 9 positions match TRBD1. V lost 2 bases, J lost 10 bases, and 7 bases stayed unmatched. Germline assignment: CDR1 SGDLS and CDR2 YYNGEE. CDR3 length: 15 amino acids. The CDR3 sequence is CASSVSGTGTSPLHL. The DNA of the CDR3 is TGTGCCAGCAGCGTCTCCGGGACAGGGACCTCACCCCTCCACCTT.

This rearrangement joins TRBV11-2 to TRBJ2-3, with a possible D match to TRBD2 (5 bases). The CDR3 covers 17 residues. Germline values: CDR1 SGHAT, CDR2 FQNNGV. Trimming pared 1 base from V and 2 bases from J, leaving 16 bases between. As DNA, the CDR3 is TGTGCCAGCAGCTTAGTGTTTGGGAGACTACACACAGATACGCAGTATTTT. Its protein is CASSLVFGRLHTDTQYF.

This chain links TRBV9 with TRBJ1-1, with 8 bases lining up with TRBD1. This CDR3 has 14 amino acids. V dropped 3 bases and J dropped 3; count of bases not matched to a gene: 4. The V gene's germline CDR1 is SGDLS and CDR2 YYNGEE. The CDR3 bases are TGTGCCAGCAGCGGGGACAGGCGCCACACTGAAGCTTTCTTT. Translation gives CASSGDRRHTEAFF.